Presented here are 18 T cell receptor beta chains from one specimen sequenced in a study of blood T cell repertoires in COVID-19. Produced via immunoSEQ multiplex PCR; TCRdb's table is partial and in-frame only. The data show roughly 230,000 clones, with more than 75% seen just once and roughly 7.1% held by the top ten. Sequences were obtained from PBMCs or T cells enriched from blood (not recorded which). Receptors originate from a man younger than 45 in a cohort exposed to, infected with or recovered from COVID-19 (not recorded which).

The chain carries TRBV15 and TRBJ2-7; no clear D gene. The CDR3 loop spans 13 amino acids. V was trimmed by 2 bases and J by 5 bases, leaving 10 bases between them. Per the germline V gene, CDR1 is LNHNV and CDR2 is YYDKDF (reference sequence). The chain's CDR3 is CATSRNSRDEQYF. Written as DNA, the CDR3 is TGTGCCACCAGCAGAAATTCCCGGGACGAGCAGTACTTC.

This sequence joins TRBV27 and TRBJ2-7; 12 bases map to TRBD2. There are 14 residues in the CDR3. J gave up 3 bases and V 9 bases, and 6 bases lay outside the gene matches. Germline assignment: CDR1 MNHEY and CDR2 SMNVEV (reference sequence). The CDR3 DNA reads TGTGCCAGTACGACGGGACTAGCGGGCTACGAGCAGTACTTC. Translation: CASTTGLAGYEQYF.

The CDR3 nucleotides read TGTGCCAGCAGTCACGACAGGGTCCGGAACGAGCAGTACTTC. It specifies CASSHDRVRNEQYF. V usage is TRBV6-5 and J usage is TRBJ2-7, with 7 bases matching TRBD1. The CDR3 is 14 amino acids. Germline CDR1 reads MNHEY; CDR2 reads SVGAGI. J gave up 5 bases and V 5 bases, and 9 bases lay outside the gene matches.

The gene calls are TRBV7-8 and TRBJ2-7; 7 nucleotides align to TRBD2. This CDR3 contains 15 residues. Trimming at V came to 1 base and at J to 5 bases, leaving 8 bases not matched to a gene. Germline-derived CDR1 and CDR2 are SGHVS and FQNEAQ. The CDR3: CASSLVTSSLDEQYF. CDR3 nucleotides: TGTGCCAGCAGCTTAGTGACTAGCTCTTTGGACGAGCAGTACTTC.

V and J are TRBV12-3 or TRBV12-4 and TRBJ2-1; D is undetermined. The V and J ends lost 7 bases and 6 bases respectively, with 13 bases between them. CDR3 size: 13 residues. This chain's CDR3 is CASNGGNFNEQFF. The CDR3 nucleotides are TGTGCCAGCAATGGCGGAAACTTCAATGAGCAGTTCTTC.

This chain connects TRBV10-1 to TRBJ2-3; TRBD2 might be the D (6 bases). The CDR3 contains 14 residues. In germline, CDR1 is WNHNN, CDR2 SYGVQD (reference sequence). The V gene lost 8 bases and the J gene lost 6 bases, with 18 bases spanning the gap. The CDR3 DNA reads as TGCGCCAGCTCCGAGTTTACGGGAGCGGATACGCAGTATTTT. This gives the protein CASSEFTGADTQYF.

The chain employs TRBV28 and TRBJ2-7, with D possibly being TRBD2 (5 bases). The V gene lost 10 bases and the J gene lost 5 bases, with 18 bases spanning the gap. CDR1 is MDHEN and CDR2 is SYDVKM in the germline V gene. This CDR3 region has 13 residues. The CDR3 DNA reads TGTGCCACCTCCCCCCCGGGGTACCACGAGCAGTACTTC. The encoded protein is CATSPPGYHEQYF.

This chain links TRBV7-2 with TRBJ1-5; no clear D gene. The CDR3 contains 13 residues. Trimming cost V 1 base and J 4 bases, with 5 bases left between them. CDR1 is SGHTA and CDR2 is FQGNSA in the germline V gene. CDR3 nucleotide sequence: TGTGCCAGCAGCTTAGACCAGAATCAGCCCCAGCATTTT. Protein: CASSLDQNQPQHF.

The J gene is TRBJ1-5, the V gene TRBV5-6; D unclear. The CDR3 contains 15 residues. Germline V gene lookup returns CDR1 SGHDT and CDR2 YYEEEE. Trimming shortened V by 4 bases and J by 5 bases, and 16 bases separated the two germline ends. Here the CDR3 reads CASSRNRGYDQPQHF. CDR3 nucleotides: TGTGCCAGCAGCCGGAATCGAGGGTACGATCAGCCCCAGCATTTT.

There are a few counts of this clone. The chain employs TRBV3-1 (or the pseudogene TRBV3-2) and TRBJ2-7; no clear D gene. From germline, CDR1 is LGHDT and CDR2 YNNKEL (reference sequence). Between the trimmed V and J ends, which lost 4 bases and 6 bases, there was a span of 7 bases. The CDR3 is made up of 11 amino acids. Here the CDR3 reads CASSRQSEQYF. DNA of the CDR3: TGTGCCAGCAGCCGTCAGTCCGAGCAGTACTTC.

The chain links TRBV2 to TRBJ2-7, with no clear D. The CDR3 runs to 12 residues. The germline gives CDR1 SNHLY, CDR2 FYNNEI. With 4 bases removed from V and 7 bases from J, the gap between germline ends came to 11 bases. In DNA form, the CDR3 reads TGTGCCAGCAGTGGGGTTAGCCCGGAGCAGTACTTC. Its translation: CASSGVSPEQYF.

The chain carries TRBV7-2 and TRBJ1-4; TRBD1 is a possible D gene (5 bases). V lost 5 bases, J lost 2 bases, and 15 bases lay in between. Germline V gene sequence: CDR1 SGHTA, CDR2 FQGNSA. This CDR3 contains 16 residues. CDR3 residues: CASSPAGVSTNEKLFF. DNA of the CDR3: TGTGCCAGCAGCCCAGCGGGGGTTTCGACTAATGAAAAACTGTTTTTT.

The chain couples TRBV4-1 to TRBJ1-3; no definite D call. V was clipped by 0 bases and J by 2 bases, with 11 bases between them. This CDR3 contains 16 residues. The germline gives CDR1 MGHRA, CDR2 YSYEKL. The DNA of the CDR3 is TGCGCCAGCAGCCAAGATTTATTCCGGGCTGGAAACACCATATATTTT. It encodes CASSQDLFRAGNTIYF.

The chain is built from TRBV5-1 and TRBJ1-6; 9 bases are shared with TRBD1. V was pared by 0 bases and J by 5 bases, with 9 bases of the junction left unmatched. This CDR3 region has 18 residues. The germline gives CDR1 SGHRS, CDR2 YFSETQ. CDR3 DNA sequence: TGCGCCAGCAGCTTGGAGGACAGGGGAGGGGCGAATAATTCACCCCTCCACTTT. Protein product: CASSLEDRGGANNSPLHF.

This rearrangement joins TRBV2 to TRBJ2-7; D is perhaps TRBD2 (5 bases). The CDR3 extends over 15 amino acids. Trimming shortened V by 7 bases and J by 0 bases, and 16 bases separated the two germline ends. Germline CDR1 reads SNHLY; CDR2 reads FYNNEI. The CDR3 coding sequence is TGTGCCAGCACCCCAGCACCGGGATACTCCTACGAGCAGTACTTC. Translated: CASTPAPGYSYEQYF.

V is TRBV12-5 and J is TRBJ2-5, with TRBD2 matching 7 bases. This CDR3 contains 11 residues. Per germline, CDR1 LGHNT and CDR2 FRNRAP. After removal of 4 bases from V and 10 bases from J, the junction contained 3 bases not matched to a gene. In nucleotides, the CDR3 is TGTGCTAGTGGTTCCGGGGGGAGCCAGTACTTC. Translated, it gives CASGSGGSQYF.

This clone was recorded once. V usage is TRBV7-2 and J usage is TRBJ2-5, with 8 positions matching TRBD2. Germline V lookup: CDR1 SGHTA, CDR2 FQGNSA. This CDR3 contains 15 residues. With 1 base clipped from V and 5 bases from J, the junction kept 6 bases outside the gene matches. The CDR3 is CASSLGSGRGETQYF. The CDR3 DNA reads as TGTGCCAGCAGCTTAGGTTCCGGGAGGGGGGAGACCCAGTACTTC.

The V call is TRBV27, the J call TRBJ2-7, with 12 bases fitting TRBD2. CDR1 and CDR2 (germline): MNHEY, SMNVEV (reference sequence). This CDR3 is 15 amino acids long. V was pared by 6 bases and J by 2 bases, with 5 bases of the junction left unmatched. CDR3 sequence reads: CASRSSSGGAYEQYF. DNA of the CDR3: TGTGCCAGCAGATCCTCTAGCGGGGGGGCCTACGAGCAGTACTTC.